Below, 17 T cell receptor beta chains from the same sample are listed, as sequenced in a study of monozygotic twins with inflammatory bowel disease. Following a re-call of the 5' RACE reads, TCRdb has one entry per CDR3 protein and lacks DNA. The table lists around 210,000 distinct CDR3 sequences. Sequenced material: blood. The origin of the receptors is a human donor with ulcerative colitis or Crohn's disease, or a healthy co-twin of an affected twin (not recorded which).

The chain carries TRBV12-3 or TRBV12-4 and TRBJ2-6; absent DNA, TCRdb's TRBD1 call cannot be checked. The CDR3 extends over 16 amino acids. The CDR3 spells CASRRDGHSGANVLTF.

The V call is TRBV7-9, the J call TRBJ1-2. Germline CDR1 reads SEHNR; CDR2 reads FQNEAQ (reference sequence). The CDR3 runs 14 residues. CDR3 residues: CASSFGQRFGGYTF.

This CDR3 reads CASSEWGTYNEQFF. The V and J genes are TRBV25-1 and TRBJ2-1. The CDR3 extends over 14 amino acids. CDR1 is MGHDK and CDR2 is SYGVNS in the germline V gene.

The chain recombines TRBV29-1 with TRBJ1-1. The CDR3 runs to 13 residues. The germline V gene encodes CDR1 SQVTM and CDR2 ANQGSEA. This CDR3 reads CSVGGGANLEAFF.

The J gene is TRBJ1-6, the V gene TRBV7-9. The CDR3 is made up of 15 amino acids. Germline-derived CDR1 and CDR2 are SEHNR and FQNEAQ (reference sequence). The CDR3 sequence is CASSLTSSYNSPLHF.

This sequence joins TRBV9 and TRBJ1-6; TCRdb proposes TRBD1, but this gene call is untestable without DNA. This CDR3 is built from 14 residues. Looked up from germline, CDR1 is SGDLS and CDR2 is YYNGEE. CDR3 region: CASSTQGVGSPLHF. Together with reference TRBV9 and TRBJ1-6, the CDR3 gives the full variable domain: DSGVTQTPKHLITATGQRVTLRCSPRSGDLSVYWYQQSLDQGLQFLIQYYNGEERAKGNILERFSAQQFPDLHSELNLSSLELGDSALYFCASSTQGVGSPLHFGNGTRLTVT.

The V call is TRBV28, the J call TRBJ2-5. CDR1 and CDR2 (germline): MDHEN, SYDVKM. This CDR3 spans 12 amino acids. CDR3 loop: CASRRGEETQYF.

V and J are TRBV20-1 and TRBJ2-1; checking the TCRdb D call of TRBD2 is not possible without DNA. The CDR3 extends over 14 amino acids. Germline assignment: CDR1 DFQATT and CDR2 SNEGSKA (reference sequence). CDR3 in amino acids: CSVGQPAPYNEQFF.

V gene TRBV7-8 combines with J gene TRBJ2-3; TCRdb returns TRBD2, unconfirmable since there is no DNA. The germline gives CDR1 SGHVS, CDR2 FQNEAQ. The CDR3 covers 15 residues. The CDR3 sequence is CASSPWEGHGDMQYF.

This sequence joins TRBV5-1 and TRBJ2-7; the TCRdb call, TRBD1, lacks DNA for checking. CDR1 and CDR2 (germline): SGHRS, YFSETQ. CDR3 size: 15 residues. This chain's CDR3 is CASSLKGQGNGEQYF.

CDR3: CASSPSVDRGPNIQYF. The V gene is TRBV7-9, the J gene TRBJ2-4; TCRdb outputs TRBD1, but without DNA this stays unchecked. The CDR3 is 16 amino acids. Germline assignment: CDR1 SEHNR and CDR2 FQNEAQ (reference sequence).

The rearrangement uses TRBV9 and TRBJ1-1. The CDR3 totals 13 residues. CDR1 and CDR2 (germline): SGDLS, YYNGEE. The CDR3 here is CASSIDEDTEAFF.

The J gene is TRBJ2-6, the V gene TRBV6-1; TCRdb indicates TRBD1, and absent DNA this call remains unverified. CDR1 MNHNS and CDR2 SASEGT come from the germline V gene. This CDR3 region has 17 residues. The CDR3 spells CASSRGQGSSGANVLTF.

The rearrangement joins TRBV9 to TRBJ1-1; TCRdb's D gene call, TRBD1, goes unchecked for lack of DNA. From germline, CDR1 is SGDLS and CDR2 YYNGEE. The CDR3 length is 14 residues. This CDR3 is CASSVGGGTRGAFF.

The rearrangement links TRBV6-5 to TRBJ2-3; TCRdb selects TRBD1, and the lack of DNA leaves this call unchecked. The CDR3 totals 14 residues. Germline lookup yields CDR1 MNHEY and CDR2 SVGAGI. CDR3 amino acids: CASSYSATGDTQYF.

This chain joins TRBV5-1 and TRBJ2-3. This CDR3 is built from 14 residues. Germline V gene data show CDR1 as SGHRS and CDR2 as YFSETQ. The CDR3 sequence: CASSRGTSTDTQYF.

The J gene is TRBJ2-7, the V gene TRBV6-1; TCRdb picks TRBD1, but there is no DNA to check that call. The CDR3 has 12 residues. Germline V gene data show CDR1 as MNHNS and CDR2 as SASEGT. CDR3 sequence reads: CASSPSTPGQYF.